The T cell receptor (beta chain) under discussion was sequenced for a study of blood T cell repertoires in COVID-19. This CDR3 comprises 14 residues. Looked up from germline, CDR1 is LNHDA and CDR2 is SQIVND (reference sequence). Trimming removed 3 bases at V and 6 bases at J, with 12 bases between. Produced via immunoSEQ multiplex PCR; TCRdb's table is partial and in-frame only. The sample yields approximately 100,000 clones, around 87% seen once. Sequenced sample: peripheral blood. This TCR came from a woman in her twenties or thirties with acute or convalescent COVID-19. The chain has TRBV19 and TRBJ1-5, with D uncertain. The CDR3 region is CASSILPSGQPQHF. In nucleotides, the CDR3 is TGTGCCAGTAGTATTCTCCCTTCGGGTCAGCCCCAGCATTTT.